This entry describes one TCR beta chain. The PCR ran on 60 Vbeta and 13 Jbeta primers. Repertoires were generated with immunoSEQ multiplex PCR, while TCRdb's copy carries only in-frame clones and drops some. Of around 140,000 clones detected, roughly 80% appear once; the ten largest clones hold around 7.8%. Germline CDR1 and CDR2: SEHNR and FQNEAQ (reference sequence). The CDR3 contains 11 residues. V lost 3 bases, J lost 5 bases, and 3 bases lay in between. The entry originates in a study of cytomegalovirus exposure and HLA in healthy donors. Sequenced sample: PBMCs. This TCR was sampled from a woman between 50 and 59 years old in good health and CMV-seropositive. This rearrangement joins TRBV7-9 to TRBJ2-3; no firm D call. DNA of the CDR3: TGTGCCAGCAGCTTCCAAGATACGCAGTATTTT. The encoded protein is CASSFQDTQYF. The complete variable domain, with remaining parts taken from reference TRBV7-9 and TRBJ2-3, reads DTGVSQNPRHKITKRGQNVTFRCDPISEHNRLYWYRQTLGQGPEFLTYFQNEAQLEKSRLLSDRFSAERPKGSFSTLEIQRTEQGDSAMYLCASSFQDTQYFGPGTRLTVL.